The 9 T cell receptor beta chains presented below share a single source sample, sequenced in a study of graft-versus-host responses after intestinal transplantation. Sequencing was performed with immunoSEQ multiplex PCR; in TCRdb, only in-frame clones are kept and a portion is missing. The sample has fewer than 95,000 clones, 94% seen once; the top ten hold over 0.15%. These TCRs' antigens remain unknown. This specimen consisted of unstimulated CD4+ T cells sorted from spleen or lymph node cells, obtained before transplant. The receptors shown here come from a human donor who was the organ donor for an intestinal transplant.

This chain uses TRBV27 with TRBJ2-3; TRBD2 is a possible D gene (5 bases). Germline V CDR1 and CDR2: MNHEY, SMNVEV (reference sequence). Between the trimmed V and J ends, which lost 4 bases and 0 bases, there was a span of 8 bases. The CDR3 has 14 residues. In DNA form, the CDR3 reads TGTGCCAGCAGTTGGACTTCTAGCACAGATACGCAGTATTTT. The encoded protein is CASSWTSSTDTQYF.

The genes are TRBV25-1 and TRBJ2-5; D ambiguous. The CDR3 has 12 amino acids. Trimming took off 3 bases at V and 5 bases at J, with 7 bases between the two ends. Looked up from germline, CDR1 is MGHDK and CDR2 is SYGVNS. The CDR3 DNA sequence: TGTGCCAGCAGTGAGGCTGGGGAGACCCAGTACTTC. It translates to CASSEAGETQYF.

The chain employs TRBV5-1 and TRBJ1-3; D not certain. Between the trimmed V and J ends, which lost 4 bases and 0 bases, there was a span of 11 bases. Germline CDR1 is SGHRS and CDR2 is YFSETQ. The CDR3 has 15 residues. CDR3 sequence reads: CASSPGLLSGNTIYF. In DNA form, the CDR3 reads TGCGCCAGCAGCCCCGGCTTACTCTCTGGAAACACCATATATTTT. Full variable domain (outside the CDR3, taken from reference TRBV5-1 and TRBJ1-3): KAGVTQTPRYLIKTRGQQVTLSCSPISGHRSVSWYQQTPGQGLQFLFEYFSETQRNKGNFPGRFSGRQFSNSRSEMNVSTLELGDSALYLCASSPGLLSGNTIYFGEGSWLTVV.

The chain joins TRBV19 to TRBJ2-7; a possible D gene is TRBD1 (6 bases). The germline CDR1 and CDR2 sequences are LNHDA and SQIVND (reference sequence). V lost 7 bases and J lost 2, with 18 bases in between. The CDR3 covers 15 residues. The CDR3 loop is CASTPRADRTYEQYF. For the CDR3, the DNA is TGTGCCAGTACTCCCAGGGCTGACAGGACCTACGAGCAGTACTTC.

The gene calls are TRBV5-1 and TRBJ2-7; D unclear. Germline CDR1 is SGHRS and CDR2 is YFSETQ. This CDR3 region has 12 residues. V was clipped by 5 bases and J by 2 bases, with 8 bases between them. In DNA, the CDR3 is TGCGCCAGCAGAGCAGGACCCTACGAGCAGTACTTC. This gives the protein CASRAGPYEQYF.

This chain links TRBV2 with TRBJ1-1; D is perhaps TRBD1 (5 bases). Trimming left V 2 bases short and J 4 bases short, with 14 bases between. CDR3 size: 15 residues. The germline gives CDR1 SNHLY, CDR2 FYNNEI. The CDR3 DNA sequence: TGTGCCAGCAGTGAACAACGGGGCTTAGGCACTGAAGCTTTCTTT. Translating it yields CASSEQRGLGTEAFF.

The rearrangement uses TRBV27 and TRBJ2-2; 12 bases fit TRBD2. Germline trimming cut 4 bases from V and 4 bases from J; bases unmatched to any gene: 1. CDR1 and CDR2 from the germline V gene are MNHEY and SMNVEV (reference sequence). The CDR3 is 15 residues long. CDR3 sequence reads: CASSSSGGATGELFF. CDR3 DNA sequence: TGTGCCAGCAGTTCTAGCGGGGGGGCCACCGGGGAGCTGTTTTTT.

This chain uses TRBV6-1 with TRBJ2-7; D unresolved. The CDR3 runs 15 residues. Germline V gene sequence: CDR1 MNHNS, CDR2 SASEGT. Trimming stripped 8 bases from V and 1 base from J, with 18 bases between. The CDR3 sequence is CASVLQTHSSYEQYF. The DNA of the CDR3 is TGTGCCAGCGTATTACAAACCCATTCATCCTACGAGCAGTACTTC.

The genes are TRBV11-3 and TRBJ1-1; no clear D. In germline, CDR1 is SGHNT, CDR2 YENEEA. The CDR3 is made up of 11 amino acids. Trimming left V 7 bases short and J 6 bases short, with 9 bases between. The CDR3 here is CASTGLAEAFF. The CDR3 DNA is TGTGCCAGCACCGGTTTGGCTGAAGCTTTCTTT.